The rows below give T cell receptor beta chains drawn from one sample of a study of cytomegalovirus exposure and HLA in healthy donors. Clones were sequenced by immunoSEQ multiplex PCR, and TCRdb holds only the in-frame ones, with some missing. The sample comprises 100,000 to 130,000 clones, 73% of which are singletons, and roughly 8% rests with the top ten. Sequences were obtained from PBMCs. The receptors were sampled from a man younger than 45 in good health and CMV-seronegative. CDR3s include the opening cysteine and the closing phenylalanine or tryptophan. D genes are given only for firm matches. Rows give clone size only sometimes, using once, few, many, or a class for an expanded clone.

15,TRBJ2-7,NA,TRBV7-2,TRBD1,CASRPPGTGVPEQYF,TGTGCCAGCAGACCCCCGGGGACAGGGGTTCCCGAGCAGTACTTC
15,TRBJ2-7,NA,TRBV29-1,TRBD2,CSVVVPSGRFYEQYF,TGCAGCGTTGTAGTTCCTAGCGGGCGATTTTACGAGCAGTACTTC
18,TRBJ2-2,NA,TRBV5-5,TRBD1,CASSFGPSGTGGTGELFF,TGTGCCAGCAGCTTCGGGCCCTCGGGGACAGGGGGCACCGGGGAGCTGTTTTTT
15,TRBJ1-1,NA,TRBV11-3,TRBD1,CASSVRGTGDTEAFF,TGTGCCAGCAGCGTCCGAGGGACAGGGGACACTGAAGCTTTCTTT
11,TRBJ1-2,NA,TRBV20-1,NA,CSGTFNYGYTF,TGCAGCGGGACATTCAACTATGGCTACACCTTC
15,TRBJ2-2,NA,TRBV28,NA,CASSLSRTNTGELFF,TGTGCCAGCAGTTTGTCTAGAACGAACACCGGGGAGCTGTTTTTT
15,TRBJ2-2,NA,TRBV9,NA,CASSVGGLGTGELFF,TGTGCCAGCAGCGTAGGAGGGTTGGGTACCGGGGAGCTGTTTTTT
12,TRBJ2-7,NA,TRBV13,NA,CASSLGRYEQYF,TGTGCCAGCAGCTTAGGCCGCTACGAGCAGTACTTC
16,TRBJ2-7,NA,TRBV19,TRBD2,CASSTPSSGHSYEQYF,TGTGCCAGTAGTACCCCGTCTAGCGGGCATTCCTACGAGCAGTACTTC
14,TRBJ1-5,few,TRBV28,NA,CASSLFSFNQPQHF,TGTGCCAGCAGTTTATTTAGTTTCAATCAGCCCCAGCATTTT
13,TRBJ2-3,NA,TRBV7-3,NA,CASSQTASGTQYF,TGTGCCAGCAGCCAGACGGCCAGCGGTACGCAGTATTTT
15,TRBJ1-1,NA,TRBV9,TRBD1,CASSPQGAENTEAFF,TGTGCCAGCAGCCCCCAGGGGGCTGAGAACACTGAAGCTTTCTTT
12,TRBJ2-5,NA,TRBV7-9,TRBD2,CASDRGRGGQYF,TGTGCCAGCGATAGGGGCCGGGGGGGGCAGTACTTC
15,TRBJ2-3,NA,TRBV5-6,NA,CASSLAFSSGDTQYF,TGTGCCAGCAGCTTGGCCTTCTCTTCAGGAGATACGCAGTATTTT
18,TRBJ2-1,once,TRBV5-1,TRBD2,CASSSPVELAGGYNEQFF,TGCGCCAGCAGCTCGCCCGTCGAACTAGCGGGTGGGTACAATGAGCAGTTCTTC
15,TRBJ2-5,once,TRBV5-6,NA,CASSSALGGLETQYF,TGTGCCAGCAGCTCCGCTTTGGGGGGGCTGGAGACCCAGTACTTC
24,TRBJ2-1,NA,TRBV21-1,NA,CASRKKKGTSGRSSQGNTPNEQFF,TGTGCCAGCAGGAAGAAAAAAGGGACTAGCGGGAGATCTTCCCAGGGGAATACGCCAAATGAGCAGTTCTTC
15,TRBJ2-2,few,TRBV2,NA,CASSEWSGNTGELFF,TGTGCCAGCAGTGAATGGTCCGGGAACACCGGGGAGCTGTTTTTT
15,TRBJ1-5,medium-sized,TRBV6-5,NA,CASSSLTADNQPQHF,TGTGCCAGCAGTTCCTTGACAGCTGACAATCAGCCCCAGCATTTT
14,TRBJ1-2,NA,TRBV7-8,TRBD1,CASSFGTGIYGYTF,TGTGCCAGCAGCTTTGGGACAGGGATATATGGCTACACCTTC
15,TRBJ2-3,few,TRBV7-3,TRBD2,CASSQKGLATDTQYF,TGTGCCAGCAGCCAAAAGGGACTAGCAACAGATACGCAGTATTTT
16,TRBJ2-1,NA,TRBV7-3,NA,CASSLTPTSSYNEQFF,TGTGCCAGCAGCTTAACGCCGACTAGTTCCTACAATGAGCAGTTCTTC
16,TRBJ1-1,NA,TRBV5-1,NA,CASSPTGGGMNTEAFF,TGCGCCAGCAGCCCTACCGGGGGGGGGATGAACACTGAAGCTTTCTTT
12,TRBJ1-2,NA,TRBV29-1,NA,CSVGVVGSSYTF,TGCAGCGTTGGGGTGGTTGGTAGCAGCTACACCTTC
15,TRBJ2-5,NA,TRBV18,TRBD2,CASSIGGSDGETQYF,TGTGCCAGCTCCATCGGGGGGTCGGACGGCGAGACCCAGTACTTC
12,TRBJ2-7,NA,TRBV19,TRBD1,CASRGQFYEQYF,TGTGCCAGCAGGGGACAGTTCTACGAGCAGTACTTC
17,TRBJ1-1,once,TRBV5-1,NA,CASSLAGASGGPSEAFF,TGCGCCAGCAGCTTGGCAGGGGCTAGCGGAGGACCCTCTGAAGCTTTCTTT
16,TRBJ2-1,NA,TRBV6-1,NA,CASSGVQGLSYNEQFF,TGTGCCAGCAGTGGGGTACAGGGCCTTTCCTACAATGAGCAGTTCTTC
11,TRBJ2-5,few,TRBV19,NA,CASGQKETQYF,TGTGCCAGTGGACAAAAAGAGACCCAGTACTTC
14,TRBJ2-4,NA,TRBV11-2,TRBD1,CASTLDRDDGIQYF,TGTGCCAGCACCCTCGACAGGGATGACGGCATTCAGTACTTC
17,TRBJ2-5,NA,TRBV10-3,NA,CAISESKVSGNLSAQYF,TGTGCCATCAGTGAGTCGAAGGTTAGCGGAAACCTCTCGGCCCAGTACTTC
17,TRBJ2-5,NA,TRBV7-9,TRBD1,CASSLDGTARGQETQYF,TGTGCCAGCAGCTTAGATGGGACAGCCAGGGGGCAAGAGACCCAGTACTTC
14,TRBJ1-6,few,TRBV27,TRBD1,CASSFGQGNSPLHF,TGTGCCAGCAGTTTTGGACAGGGGAATTCACCCCTCCACTTT
14,TRBJ1-3,NA,TRBV5-1,NA,CASSLSGNGNTIYF,TGCGCCAGCAGCTTGTCAGGGAATGGAAACACCATATATTTT
13,TRBJ2-1,NA,TRBV2,NA,CATTVVRDNEQFF,TGTGCCACCACAGTTGTACGCGACAATGAGCAGTTCTTC
14,TRBJ2-5,NA,TRBV7-6,TRBD1,CASSPPGTEETQYF,TGTGCCAGCAGCCCACCCGGGACAGAAGAGACCCAGTACTTC
17,TRBJ2-6,once,TRBV10-3,NA,CAISESATDSGANVLTF,TGTGCCATCAGTGAATCCGCAACAGACTCTGGGGCCAACGTCCTGACTTTC